This record concerns one TCR beta chain sequence. Construction of the TCR beta libraries employed iRepertoire HTBI primers in conjunction with Arm-PCR of CDR3 regions. One entry per CDR3 protein, called by TCRdb with MiXCR from the multiplex PCR reads. The profile shows around 420,000 distinct CDR3 sequences, approximately 16% of them singletons. Time point reported: newly diagnosed GD, antithyroid drugs for less than 3 months. PBMCs provided the RNA from which the TCR library was made. The data are from a study of regulatory T cells in long-lasting Graves disease. CDR3 length equals 16 residues. The germline gives CDR1 MNHEY, CDR2 SMNVEV (reference sequence). V dropped 0 bases and J dropped 7; count of bases not matched to a gene: 9. The sample was also linked to a second study, of T cells in Graves' hyperthyroidism and ophthalmopathy.

The source of this sequence is a woman aged 40 to 50 with Graves disease. The input for sequencing was peripheral blood mononuclear cells (PBMCs), taken at new diagnosis, from a patient treated with antithyroid drugs. J is TRBJ2-5 and V is TRBV27, with TRBD2 identical over 9 bases. Here the CDR3 DNA reads TGTGCCAGCAGTTTATCGTTAGCGGGAGCCGGGGGGACCCAGTACTTC. This sequence encodes CASSLSLAGAGGTQYF.